Described below is a single T cell receptor (beta chain) sequence and its context. Its antigen is not known. The data originate from a study of CD8+CD57+ T cells in acquired aplastic anemia. Overall study context: The DNA of sorted CD4+ and CD8+ cells averaged 3.2 ug.

The TCR beta profiling, which covered VDJ combination and CDR3 sequence, was carried out using genomic DNA as the template. One entry per CDR3 protein results from TCRdb running MiXCR on the reads. The sample shows about 180,000 distinct CDR3 sequences, 48% of them seen only once. Patients picked for sequencing had shown CD8+CD57+ cell expansion detected by flow cytometry. The CDR3 runs to 15 residues. Trimming removed 0 bases from V and 9 bases from J, with 18 bases in between. The germline V gene has CDR1 WNHNN and CDR2 SYGVQD (reference sequence). General observations from the study: Between patients and controls, 25 to 30 CD8+ CDR3 sequences were found in common.

V and J are TRBV10-1 and TRBJ2-7; a weak D match, TRBD2 (5 bases). The sequenced sample was sorted CD4+, CD8+, or CD8+CD57+ T cells (not recorded which) from PBMCs. The clonotype comes from a human donor with aplastic anemia. The CDR3 DNA follows: TGCGCCAGCAGTGAGTCCGTTGCGGGTTACGGTGGGCAGTACTTC. Protein: CASSESVAGYGGQYF.